These T cell receptor beta chains were read from a single sample in a study of response to subunit inactivated influenza vaccine. In TCRdb, the RT-PCR reads were re-called with MiXCR into one record per CDR3 protein. The repertoire holds about 480,000 distinct CDR3 sequences, 11% seen once, with approximately 12% in the top ten. The sequenced sample was PBMCs from blood, obtained roughly 45 days after vaccination. The source is a man between 45 and 60 years old who received an inactivated influenza vaccine. The CDR3 runs from the conserved cysteine through the conserved F or W. A D gene is named only where the DNA matches it firmly. Clone size appears in some rows only: once, few, many, or a class for an expanded clone.

d_call,v_call,j_call,clone_size,cdr3_nt,cdr3_aa
.,TRBV4-2,TRBJ2-5,few,TGTGCCAGCAGCCCCCGATTGGGGGCACAAGAGACCCAGTACTTC,CASSPRLGAQETQYF
.,TRBV6-5,TRBJ2-7,.,TGTGCCAGCAGTTACGGGGACACTTCATACGAGCAGTACTTC,CASSYGDTSYEQYF
.,TRBV24-1,TRBJ1-5,.,TGTGCCACCAGTGATTCGGCCAGGGGTTTTGGTCAGCCCCAGCATTTT,CATSDSARGFGQPQHF
.,TRBV20-1,TRBJ1-1,.,TGCAGAGGAAGAGCCGGTCCGGATGAAGCTTTCTTT,CRGRAGPDEAFF
TRBD1,TRBV20-1,TRBJ1-1,many,TGCAGTGCTAGAGATAGGGACAGGTACACTGAAGCTTTCTTT,CSARDRDRYTEAFF
.,TRBV11-2,TRBJ2-1,.,TGTGCCAGCAGCCGTAGGGCGGCTAGCGTTAGCTCCTACAATGAGCAGTTCTTC,CASSRRAASVSSYNEQFF
.,TRBV25-1,TRBJ2-5,few,TGTGCCAGCAGTGATCTTAGGGACATTCAACCCCAAGAGACCCAGTACTTC,CASSDLRDIQPQETQYF
TRBD2,TRBV5-1,TRBJ2-1,.,TGCGCCAGCAGCGCGGTGGGGGAGGGGAGGTACAATGAGCAGTTCTTC,CASSAVGEGRYNEQFF
.,TRBV9,TRBJ1-1,.,TGTGCCAGCAGCGTAGCCCCGGGCTCGGGCACTGAAGCTTTCTTT,CASSVAPGSGTEAFF
.,TRBV7-2,TRBJ2-3,.,TGTGCCAGCAGCCTCTGGACTTACACAGATACGCAGTATTTT,CASSLWTYTDTQYF